This T cell receptor beta chain is from a study of blood T cell repertoires in COVID-19. The CDR3 is 12 amino acids. CDR1 is GTSNPN and CDR2 is SVGIG in the germline V gene (reference sequence). Deletions cut 7 bases from V and 0 bases from J, with 9 bases between. The repertoire was sequenced with immunoSEQ multiplex PCR; TCRdb's copy has only in-frame clones and lacks some. Among under 300,000 clones listed, around nine tenths were seen once. This sequence was found in a man aged 30 to 45 with COVID-19, enrolled during active disease. The genes are TRBV30 and TRBJ1-2; D call uncertain. The sequenced material came from peripheral blood. In DNA form, the CDR3 reads TGTGCCTCCCCTGGAGCTAACTATGGCTACACCTTC. Amino acid sequence: CASPGANYGYTF.